This T cell receptor (beta chain) was identified in a study of cytomegalovirus exposure and HLA in healthy donors. Study results and caveats: TCR sequences were mostly rare, though some public TCRs occurred in many donors.

Comment on this clone: Antigen specificity is unknown.

Researchers ran the PCR with 60 Vbeta and 13 Jbeta primers. This table comes from immunoSEQ multiplex PCR, and its TCRdb copy is limited to in-frame clones, with some not included. The sample shows about 200,000 clones, 75% to 85% of them seen only once. Germline CDR1 and CDR2: SGHNT and YYREEE (reference sequence). This CDR3 contains 15 residues. The ends lost 0 bases at V and 12 bases at J; junction bases unmatched: 9. The gene calls are TRBV5-4 and TRBJ2-1; 10 positions match TRBD2. The material sequenced was PBMCs. The source of this sequence is a woman aged 40-49 years in good health and CMV-seronegative. The CDR3 spells CASSLGLAGGLVQFF. DNA of the CDR3: TGTGCCAGCAGCTTGGGACTAGCGGGCGGACTGGTGCAGTTCTTC.